The following is a T cell receptor beta chain sequence with its context. Its antigen is unknown. Germline loops: CDR1 LNHDA, CDR2 SQIVND (reference sequence). CDR3 length equals 14 residues. V lost 2 bases, J lost 2 bases, and 10 bases lay in between. Once RNA had been extracted, it was reverse transcribed into cDNA to act as the sequencing template. The table came from immunoSEQ multiplex PCR; TCRdb's copy has only in-frame clones and leaves some out. This sample has 35,000 to 45,000 clones; roughly 92% occur once, and the top ten carry under 20%. The sample's treatment: oral pan-JAK inhibitor, 5-10 mg twice daily. Starting from PBMCs, sorting isolated CD4+ and CD8+ T cells. The data belong to a study of CD8+ T cells in alopecia areata. Overall study findings and caveats: TCRs were shared less clearly across patients than in mice, possibly for HLA-related reasons. Affected scalp, especially in alopecia totalis/universalis, had a higher clonality than normal scalp did.

The input for sequencing was CD8+ T cells sorted from blood, taken at week 24, from a patient treated with tofacitinib. The chain employs TRBV19 and TRBJ2-7; no clear D gene. This sequence was found in a human donor with alopecia areata. This CDR3 reads CASSISQVTYEQYF. The CDR3 DNA reads TGTGCCAGTAGTATATCGCAGGTGACCTACGAGCAGTACTTC.